A single sample is the source of the 19 T cell receptor beta chains below, sequenced in a study of CD8 T cells in Susac syndrome. The authors reverse transcribed 0.5 to 1 ug RNA with random hexamers. Using its own MiXCR run on the immunoSEQ multiplex PCR reads, TCRdb lists one record per CDR3 protein. The table lists about 180,000 distinct CDR3 sequences, 85% to 95% of them singletons, with 0.12% in the top ten. Material for sequencing was CD4+ T cells from PBMCs. Receptor source: a human donor with Susac syndrome.

The chain is built from TRBV4-2 and TRBJ2-5; 7 bases line up with TRBD2. V dropped 1 base and J dropped 2; count of bases not matched to a gene: 7. This CDR3 contains 16 residues. From germline, CDR1 is LGHNA and CDR2 YNFKEQ. As DNA, the CDR3 is TGTGCCAGCAGCCAAGCTTCTCGGGGGGAGCAAGAGACCCAGTACTTC. Translated, it gives CASSQASRGEQETQYF.

This clonotype showed up just once. The chain has TRBV20-1 and TRBJ2-4, with D perhaps matching TRBD1 (5 bases). The CDR3 has 19 amino acids. Per the germline V gene, CDR1 is DFQATT and CDR2 is SNEGSKA (reference sequence). The ends were cut back, 6 bases at V and 0 bases at J, with 27 bases in the middle. The DNA of the CDR3 is TGCAGTGCAACAGAACGAAAGCCCGACAGATACCTAGCCAAAAACATTCAGTACTTC. Protein sequence: CSATERKPDRYLAKNIQYF.

The chain uses TRBV3-1 and TRBJ2-2, with 8 positions matching TRBD2. J gave up 2 bases and V 4 bases, and 9 bases lay outside the gene matches. CDR1 is LGHDT, CDR2 YNNKEL, per germline (reference sequence). The CDR3 spans 17 residues. The CDR3: CASSLGSAGVNTGELFF. In nucleotides, the CDR3 is TGTGCCAGCAGCCTAGGGTCAGCGGGGGTCAACACCGGGGAGCTGTTTTTT.

The chain is built from TRBV2 and TRBJ2-7; D may be TRBD1 or TRBD2 (6 bases each). Trimming took 6 bases from V and 6 from J, leaving 12 bases between them. Looked up from germline, CDR1 is SNHLY and CDR2 is FYNNEI. The CDR3 has 12 amino acids. CDR3 bases: TGTGCCAGCAGGACATGGGGGGCCGAGCAGTACTTC. Its protein is CASRTWGAEQYF.

The chain carries TRBV6-2 or TRBV6-3 and TRBJ1-5; D is ambiguous. Looked up from germline, CDR1 is MNHEY and CDR2 is SVGEGT. The CDR3 covers 11 residues. Trimming shortened V by 9 bases and J by 15 bases, and 18 bases separated the two germline ends. Here the CDR3 reads CARLQRATGHF. CDR3 sequence (DNA): TGTGCCAGACTACAACGGGCCACGGGGCATTTT.

This clonotype was recorded once. The chain has TRBV7-2 and TRBJ2-1; 8 nucleotides agree with TRBD1. This CDR3 spans 15 amino acids. Germline trimming cut 2 bases from V and 7 bases from J; bases unmatched to any gene: 7. The germline V gene has CDR1 SGHTA and CDR2 FQGNSA. The CDR3 region has the DNA TGTGCCAGCAGCTTACCAGGGGGCCATACTAATGAGCAGTTCTTC. Translating it yields CASSLPGGHTNEQFF.

The chain couples TRBV5-4 to TRBJ2-5; TRBD2 might be the D (5 bases). The ends were cut back, 3 bases at V and 10 bases at J, with 13 bases in the middle. The CDR3 has 12 residues. Germline assignment: CDR1 SGHNT and CDR2 YYREEE (reference sequence). This chain's CDR3 is CASSSLLRDQYF. CDR3 nucleotides: TGTGCCAGCAGCTCCCTCCTTCGGGACCAGTACTTC.

This clonotype was detected only once. The V call is TRBV2, the J call TRBJ2-3, with unresolved D. In germline, CDR1 is SNHLY, CDR2 FYNNEI. Trimming took 3 bases from V and 3 from J, leaving 7 bases between them. This CDR3 is 13 amino acids long. CDR3 sequence (DNA): TGTGCCAGCAGTGACAGTGGAACAGATACGCAGTATTTT. This sequence encodes CASSDSGTDTQYF.

The chain is built from TRBV5-4 and TRBJ2-7; 10 bases agree with TRBD2. V lost 4 bases and J lost 4; bases outside the gene matches: 5. Germline V gene data show CDR1 as SGHNT and CDR2 as YYREEE (reference sequence). The CDR3 sequence is 14 residues long. The CDR3 nucleotides read TGTGCCAGCAGCGAGCGGGGGGGAGCTTACGAGCAGTACTTC. Its protein product is CASSERGGAYEQYF.

V usage is TRBV6-5 and J usage is TRBJ1-1, with 7 bases that match TRBD1. J was trimmed by 3 bases and V by 4 bases; bases with no gene match: 11. Germline CDR1 is MNHEY and CDR2 is SVGAGI. The CDR3 covers 16 residues. CDR3 in amino acids: CASSLARGGVDTEAFF. The CDR3 region has the DNA TGTGCCAGCAGTTTGGCCAGGGGGGGGGTCGACACTGAAGCTTTCTTT.

This clonotype was found once. The CDR3 spells CASRGTDRGYGYTF. The CDR3 nucleotides are TGTGCCAGCAGGGGCACGGATCGTGGCTATGGCTACACCTTC. The chain joins TRBV12-3 or TRBV12-4 to TRBJ1-2; D remains unclear. There are 14 residues in the CDR3. Between the trimmed V and J ends, which lost 6 bases and 4 bases, there was a span of 15 bases.

The rearrangement links TRBV7-2 to TRBJ1-2; the D gene is possibly TRBD1 (6 bases). CDR3 length: 15 residues. Between the trimmed V and J ends, which lost 2 bases and 8 bases, there was a span of 18 bases. The germline gives CDR1 SGHTA, CDR2 FQGNSA. CDR3 bases: TGTGCCAGCAGCTTAAACCGGGGACAAGGGCGCGGCTACACCTTC. The encoded protein is CASSLNRGQGRGYTF.

This chain joins TRBV29-1 and TRBJ2-5, with a possible D match to TRBD2 (7 bases). Germline V gives CDR1 SQVTM, CDR2 ANQGSEA. V was clipped by 7 bases and J by 1 base, with 13 bases between them. The CDR3 is made up of 13 amino acids. CDR3 nucleotide sequence: TGCAGCGGAAGGGGGGGTATCCAAGAGACCCAGTACTTC. Amino acids: CSGRGGIQETQYF.

This sequence joins TRBV13 and TRBJ2-7; D call uncertain. V lost 2 bases to trimming and J lost 3 bases, with 14 bases between them. The CDR3 consists of 15 residues. Germline CDR1 PRHDT, CDR2 FYEKMQ (reference sequence). Here the CDR3 DNA reads TGTGCCAGCAGCTTAACGAGACTCTCTCACTACGAGCAGTACTTC. Translating gives CASSLTRLSHYEQYF.

As DNA, the CDR3 is TGTGCCAGCTCACCTGGACAGGGCAGGACCGGGGAGCTGTTTTTT. As protein: CASSPGQGRTGELFF. This chain uses TRBV18 with TRBJ2-2; 8 bases align to TRBD1. This CDR3 has 15 residues. V lost 3 bases, J lost 5 bases, and 5 bases stayed unmatched. CDR1 KGHSH and CDR2 LQKENI come from the germline V gene.

The chain employs TRBV29-1 and TRBJ2-1; 7 bases are shared with TRBD1. The CDR3 spans 13 residues. After removal of 8 bases from V and 1 base from J, the junction contained 5 bases not matched to a gene. The germline V gene has CDR1 SQVTM and CDR2 ANQGSEA. The CDR3 DNA reads as TGCAGCATAAGACAGGGATCCTACAATGAGCAGTTCTTC. Amino acids: CSIRQGSYNEQFF.

The chain employs TRBV7-2 and TRBJ2-5; D uncertain. V was trimmed by 0 bases and J by 2 bases, leaving 4 bases between them. CDR1 and CDR2 (germline): SGHTA, FQGNSA. The CDR3 covers 13 residues. CDR3 in amino acids: CASSLAQQETQYF. As DNA, the CDR3 is TGTGCCAGCAGCTTAGCGCAACAAGAGACCCAGTACTTC.

The chain carries TRBV29-1 and TRBJ2-7; D may be TRBD2 (6 bases). Trimming cost V 7 bases and J 7 bases, with 17 bases left between them. Germline CDR1 SQVTM, CDR2 ANQGSEA. The CDR3 contains 12 residues. The DNA of the CDR3 is TGCAGCGCGAGGGCCTCCCGGGGGGAGCAGTACTTC. It encodes CSARASRGEQYF.

The chain couples TRBV5-4 to TRBJ1-6, with TRBD1 matching 8 bases. This CDR3 is built from 17 residues. Trimming took 0 bases from V and 7 from J; bases not matched to a gene: 9. The germline CDR1 and CDR2 sequences are SGHNT and YYREEE (reference sequence). CDR3 sequence (DNA): TGTGCCAGCAGCTTGGGGCCTCAGGGGGCGGGGAATTCACCCCTCCACTTT. Translating gives CASSLGPQGAGNSPLHF.